A single sample gave rise to the 2 T cell receptor beta chains below, sequenced in a study of graft-versus-host responses after intestinal transplantation (dated by TCRdb to the early 2020s). The library was made by the immunoSEQ multiplex PCR assay. TCRdb holds this immuneACCESS table with in-frame rearrangements only. Some clones are missing; in checked studies, unresolved V genes explain under half, and the rest has no known cause. The sample table holds about 63,000 clones, of which 89% were seen once. The ten largest clones add up to over 1.5% of the sample. Dithiothreitol, EDTA incubations and collagenase D digestion were used to isolate intraepithelial and lamina propria lymphocytes from graft specimens. The specimen was ileum tissue, collected less than 400 days after transplant. The receptors stem from a human patient who received an intestinal transplant, so some T cells may come from the graft donor.

This chain links TRBV28 with TRBJ2-2; D may be TRBD2 (5 bases). This CDR3 spans 13 amino acids. Deletions cut 7 bases from V and 7 bases from J, with 13 bases between. Germline CDR1 and CDR2: MDHEN and SYDVKM. CDR3 DNA: TGTGCCAGCAAGGGAGTCCTCTACGGGGAGCTGTTTTTT. This sequence encodes CASKGVLYGELFF.

The table lists this clone with a few counts. The chain recombines TRBV6-1 with TRBJ1-4, with 7 bases lining up with TRBD1. Germline-derived CDR1 and CDR2 are MNHNS and SASEGT. This CDR3 contains 15 residues. V trimming: 10 bases; J trimming: 7 bases; junction bases outside the gene matches: 15. CDR3 in amino acids: CATLFGGGVGEKLFF. The CDR3 DNA reads as TGTGCCACTCTATTTGGAGGGGGCGTCGGTGAAAAACTGTTTTTT.